This is a list of T cell receptor beta chains from one sample in a study of CD8 T cells in Susac syndrome. TCRdb fed the immunoSEQ multiplex PCR reads into MiXCR, producing one record per CDR3 protein. This sample has 100,000 to 150,000 distinct CDR3 sequences; 93% occur once, and the top ten carry roughly 0.088%. Input material: CD4+ T cells from PBMCs. Every receptor here comes from a human donor with multiple sclerosis. CDR3s include the opening cysteine and the closing phenylalanine or tryptophan. The order of the fields is J gene, V gene, clone size, D gene, CDR3 protein, CDR3 DNA. A D gene is named only where the DNA matches it firmly. Expanded clones get a size class; other rows say once, few or many, or leave the size out.

J gene: TRBJ1-2
V gene: TRBV20-1
clone size: NA
D gene: NA
CDR3 protein: CSARDGVYGYTF
CDR3 DNA: TGCAGTGCTAGAGACGGGGTCTATGGCTACACCTTC

J gene: TRBJ2-2
V gene: TRBV4-1
clone size: NA
D gene: NA
CDR3 protein: CASSQERGYTGELFF
CDR3 DNA: TGCGCCAGCAGCCAAGAAAGGGGATACACCGGGGAGCTGTTTTTT

J gene: TRBJ1-2
V gene: TRBV5-4
clone size: NA
D gene: TRBD1
CDR3 protein: CASSLKSTGTLYGYTF
CDR3 DNA: TGTGCCAGCAGCCTCAAATCGACAGGGACCCTCTATGGCTACACCTTC

J gene: TRBJ2-4
V gene: TRBV6-5
clone size: NA
D gene: NA
CDR3 protein: CATGRGKNIQYF
CDR3 DNA: TGTGCCACGGGGAGAGGGAAAAACATTCAGTACTTC

J gene: TRBJ1-1
V gene: TRBV7-2
clone size: NA
D gene: NA
CDR3 protein: CASRLRGALAGREAFF
CDR3 DNA: TGTGCCAGCCGCTTAAGGGGAGCTTTGGCAGGACGTGAAGCTTTCTTT

J gene: TRBJ2-2
V gene: TRBV29-1
clone size: NA
D gene: TRBD1
CDR3 protein: CSVAPPGGTGNTGELFF
CDR3 DNA: TGCAGCGTTGCCCCACCGGGCGGGACAGGGAACACCGGGGAGCTGTTTTTT

J gene: TRBJ2-3
V gene: TRBV10-2
clone size: NA
D gene: NA
CDR3 protein: CASSETRSPMKYF
CDR3 DNA: TGCGCCAGCAGTGAAACCCGCTCCCCGATGAAGTATTTT

J gene: TRBJ2-3
V gene: TRBV3-1
clone size: NA
D gene: NA
CDR3 protein: CASSQDQNPDTDTQYF
CDR3 DNA: TGTGCCAGCAGCCAAGATCAGAATCCAGACACAGATACGCAGTATTTT

J gene: TRBJ2-3
V gene: TRBV11-2
clone size: NA
D gene: TRBD2
CDR3 protein: CASSLGSGALRDTQYF
CDR3 DNA: TGTGCCAGCAGTTTAGGTAGCGGGGCCCTACGGGATACGCAGTATTTT

J gene: TRBJ1-6
V gene: TRBV9
clone size: NA
D gene: NA
CDR3 protein: CASSVVGSPLHF
CDR3 DNA: TGTGCCAGCAGCGTAGTTGGGTCACCCCTCCACTTT

J gene: TRBJ1-1
V gene: TRBV29-1
clone size: NA
D gene: TRBD1
CDR3 protein: CSVLRDSGTEAFF
CDR3 DNA: TGCAGCGTTCTCCGGGACAGCGGCACTGAAGCTTTCTTT

J gene: TRBJ1-5
V gene: TRBV29-1
clone size: NA
D gene: TRBD1
CDR3 protein: CSVETGGGQPQHF
CDR3 DNA: TGCAGCGTTGAGACAGGGGGCGGCCAGCCCCAGCATTTT

J gene: TRBJ2-7
V gene: TRBV4-2
clone size: NA
D gene: NA
CDR3 protein: CASSQGADYEQYF
CDR3 DNA: TGTGCCAGCAGCCAGGGGGCTGACTACGAGCAGTACTTC

J gene: TRBJ2-7
V gene: TRBV7-9
clone size: once
D gene: TRBD1
CDR3 protein: CASSPMTGSSVEQYF
CDR3 DNA: TGTGCCAGCAGCCCCATGACAGGGTCGAGCGTCGAGCAGTACTTC

J gene: TRBJ1-3
V gene: TRBV12-3/TRBV12-4
clone size: NA
D gene: NA
CDR3 protein: CASTPGISGNTIYF
CDR3 DNA: TGTGCCAGCACCCCGGGGATCTCTGGAAACACCATATATTTT

J gene: TRBJ2-5
V gene: TRBV2
clone size: once
D gene: NA
CDR3 protein: CASSPQGGTETQYF
CDR3 DNA: TGTGCCAGCAGCCCCCAGGGGGGAACAGAGACCCAGTACTTC

J gene: TRBJ1-6
V gene: TRBV3-1
clone size: NA
D gene: NA
CDR3 protein: CASSQVGTGNSPLHF
CDR3 DNA: TGTGCCAGCAGCCAAGTAGGGACGGGAAATTCACCCCTCCACTTT

J gene: TRBJ1-6
V gene: TRBV5-1
clone size: NA
D gene: NA
CDR3 protein: CASSADSFGSPLHF
CDR3 DNA: TGCGCCAGCAGCGCGGACAGTTTCGGTTCACCCCTCCACTTT

J gene: TRBJ1-2
V gene: TRBV28
clone size: NA
D gene: NA
CDR3 protein: CASSLLAGDLYGYTF
CDR3 DNA: TGTGCCAGCAGTTTATTGGCAGGGGATCTCTATGGCTACACCTTC

J gene: TRBJ2-2
V gene: TRBV20-1
clone size: NA
D gene: NA
CDR3 protein: CSAWTTTNTGELFF
CDR3 DNA: TGCAGTGCCTGGACTACCACGAACACCGGGGAGCTGTTTTTT

J gene: TRBJ1-1
V gene: TRBV29-1
clone size: NA
D gene: TRBD1
CDR3 protein: CSVNRGSNTEAFF
CDR3 DNA: TGCAGCGTCAACAGGGGATCAAACACTGAAGCTTTCTTT

J gene: TRBJ2-4
V gene: TRBV30
clone size: NA
D gene: TRBD2
CDR3 protein: CAWSPGGNTKNIQYF
CDR3 DNA: TGTGCCTGGAGTCCGGGGGGAAATACCAAAAACATTCAGTACTTC

J gene: TRBJ2-7
V gene: TRBV5-1
clone size: NA
D gene: TRBD1
CDR3 protein: CASSFGQGGTYEQYF
CDR3 DNA: TGCGCCAGCAGCTTTGGACAGGGGGGGACCTACGAGCAGTACTTC

J gene: TRBJ2-3
V gene: TRBV30
clone size: NA
D gene: NA
CDR3 protein: CAWSTGTDTQYF
CDR3 DNA: TGTGCCTGGTCAACAGGCACAGATACGCAGTATTTT

J gene: TRBJ2-7
V gene: TRBV5-1
clone size: NA
D gene: NA
CDR3 protein: CASSWGLGQIYEQYF
CDR3 DNA: TGCGCCAGCAGCTGGGGTCTCGGGCAGATCTACGAGCAGTACTTC

J gene: TRBJ1-2
V gene: TRBV30
clone size: NA
D gene: NA
CDR3 protein: CAWSVQANYGYTF
CDR3 DNA: TGTGCCTGGAGTGTACAGGCTAACTATGGCTACACCTTC

J gene: TRBJ1-5
V gene: TRBV2
clone size: NA
D gene: NA
CDR3 protein: CASSTGTRGQPQHF
CDR3 DNA: TGTGCCAGCAGTACCGGGACCCGAGGTCAGCCCCAGCATTTT

J gene: TRBJ1-1
V gene: TRBV12-5
clone size: NA
D gene: NA
CDR3 protein: CASATRGDTEAFF
CDR3 DNA: TGTGCTAGTGCAACCCGTGGGGACACTGAAGCTTTCTTT

J gene: TRBJ1-2
V gene: TRBV12-3/TRBV12-4
clone size: NA
D gene: NA
CDR3 protein: CASSLTGPNYGYTF
CDR3 DNA: TGTGCCAGCAGTCTCACCGGGCCTAACTATGGCTACACCTTC

J gene: TRBJ1-2
V gene: TRBV15
clone size: NA
D gene: NA
CDR3 protein: CATSVDNYGYTF
CDR3 DNA: TGTGCCACCAGCGTCGATAACTATGGCTACACCTTC

J gene: TRBJ2-1
V gene: TRBV18
clone size: NA
D gene: TRBD2
CDR3 protein: CASSTTSGNEQFF
CDR3 DNA: TGTGCCAGCTCAACGACTAGCGGCAATGAGCAGTTCTTC

J gene: TRBJ2-1
V gene: TRBV4-3
clone size: NA
D gene: NA
CDR3 protein: CASSKGASYNEQFF
CDR3 DNA: TGCGCCAGCAGCAAAGGGGCTTCCTACAATGAGCAGTTCTTC

J gene: TRBJ2-5
V gene: TRBV4-2
clone size: NA
D gene: NA
CDR3 protein: CASSQGVGRHQEAQYF
CDR3 DNA: TGTGCCAGCAGCCAAGGAGTGGGCCGACACCAAGAGGCCCAGTACTTC

J gene: TRBJ2-1
V gene: TRBV18
clone size: once
D gene: TRBD2
CDR3 protein: CASSPRTSGSSYNEQFF
CDR3 DNA: TGTGCCAGCTCACCACGAACTAGCGGTAGCTCCTACAATGAGCAGTTCTTC

J gene: TRBJ1-1
V gene: TRBV14
clone size: NA
D gene: NA
CDR3 protein: CASSLPVQGTEAFF
CDR3 DNA: TGTGCCAGCAGCCTACCGGTTCAGGGGACTGAAGCTTTCTTT

J gene: TRBJ2-5
V gene: TRBV5-6
clone size: NA
D gene: TRBD1
CDR3 protein: CASSRTGGSRETQYF
CDR3 DNA: TGTGCCAGCAGCCGGACAGGGGGGTCTAGGGAGACCCAGTACTTC